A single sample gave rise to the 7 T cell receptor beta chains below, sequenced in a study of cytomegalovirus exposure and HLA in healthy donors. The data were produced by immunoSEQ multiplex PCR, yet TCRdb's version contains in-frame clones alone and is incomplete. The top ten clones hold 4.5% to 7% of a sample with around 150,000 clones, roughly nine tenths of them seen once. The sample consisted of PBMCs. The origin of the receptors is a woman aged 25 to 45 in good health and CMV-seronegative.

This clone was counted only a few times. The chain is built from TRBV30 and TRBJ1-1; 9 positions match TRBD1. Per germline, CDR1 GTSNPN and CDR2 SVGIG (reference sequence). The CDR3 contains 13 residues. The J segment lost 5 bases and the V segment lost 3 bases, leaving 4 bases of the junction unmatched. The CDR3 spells CAWRGQGGTEAFF. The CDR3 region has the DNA TGTGCCTGGAGGGGACAGGGAGGGACTGAAGCTTTCTTT.

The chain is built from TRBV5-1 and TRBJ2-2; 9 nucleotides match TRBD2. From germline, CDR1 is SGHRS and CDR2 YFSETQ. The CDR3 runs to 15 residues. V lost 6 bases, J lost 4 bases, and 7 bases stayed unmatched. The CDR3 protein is CASMEAGGLTGELFF. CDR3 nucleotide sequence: TGCGCCAGCATGGAAGCGGGAGGCCTCACCGGGGAGCTGTTTTTT.

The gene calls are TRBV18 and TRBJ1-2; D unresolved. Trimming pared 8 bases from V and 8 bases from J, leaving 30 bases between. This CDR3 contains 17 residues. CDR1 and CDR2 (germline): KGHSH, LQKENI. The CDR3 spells CASRQHVGSDSLRGYTF. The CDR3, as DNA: TGTGCCAGCCGTCAACATGTGGGGTCTGATAGCTTGCGAGGCTACACCTTC.

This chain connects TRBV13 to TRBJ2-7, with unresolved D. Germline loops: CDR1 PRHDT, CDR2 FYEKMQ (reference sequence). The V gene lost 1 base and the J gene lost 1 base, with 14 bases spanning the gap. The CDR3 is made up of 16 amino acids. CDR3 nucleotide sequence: TGTGCCAGCAGCTTAGCATCCGGGTCCCGATCCTACGAGCAGTACTTC. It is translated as CASSLASGSRSYEQYF.

The CDR3: CASSQDGDVQLGYTF. CDR3 sequence (DNA): TGTGCCAGCAGCCAAGATGGAGATGTTCAACTTGGCTACACCTTC. The gene calls are TRBV4-2 and TRBJ1-2; D unresolved. Per germline, CDR1 LGHNA and CDR2 YNFKEQ. V was pared by 0 bases and J by 7 bases, with 15 bases between. This CDR3 has 15 amino acids.

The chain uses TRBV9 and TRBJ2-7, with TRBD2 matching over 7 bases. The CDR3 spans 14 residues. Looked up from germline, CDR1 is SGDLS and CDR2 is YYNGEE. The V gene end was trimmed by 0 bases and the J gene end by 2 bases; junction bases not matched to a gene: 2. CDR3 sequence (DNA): TGTGCCAGCAGCGTAGGGGGACTACCCTACGAGCAGTACTTC. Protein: CASSVGGLPYEQYF.

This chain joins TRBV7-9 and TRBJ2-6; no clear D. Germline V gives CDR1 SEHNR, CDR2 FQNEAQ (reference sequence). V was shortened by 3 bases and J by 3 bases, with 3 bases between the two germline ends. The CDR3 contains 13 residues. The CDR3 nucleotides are TGTGCCAGCAGCTTGGGTGGGGCCAACGTCCTGACTTTC. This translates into CASSLGGANVLTF.